This T cell receptor (beta chain) was obtained from a study of Tregs in tolerant kidney transplant recipients. Points from the study as a whole: Activated donor B cell expansion appeared to reveal the most relevant donor-specific TCRbeta repertoire.

TCRdb keeps only in-frame clones here, not all; method: immunoSEQ multiplex PCR. The table includes around 75,000 clones, around nine tenths detected once. As to this clone: Its antigen is not identified.

The sequence derives from a human donor who received a combined kidney and bone marrow transplant. The sample was CD4+ T cells from blood, taken before the transplant.

In DNA form, the CDR3 reads TGTGCCAGCAGTTACGGGAAGGACAAACCTAACTATGGCTACACCTTC. Its translation is CASSYGKDKPNYGYTF. The J gene is TRBJ1-2, the V gene TRBV6-8; D possibly corresponds to TRBD1 (5 bases). In germline, CDR1 is MNHGY, CDR2 SAAAGT. The CDR3 consists of 16 residues. Between the trimmed V and J ends, which lost 2 bases and 0 bases, there was a span of 13 bases.